This T cell receptor beta chain stems from a study of cytomegalovirus exposure and HLA in healthy donors. Study information: The roughly 120 validation repertoires matched the 500 to 750 first-cohort repertoires in platform, a later analysis reported.

Germline-derived CDR1 and CDR2 are SGHDN and FVKESK. The CDR3 extends over 17 amino acids. V lost 2 bases to trimming and J lost 5 bases; unmatched junction nucleotides: 8. A remark on this clone: The target antigen is unknown.

The donors were in the approximately 130-subject validation cohort; that cohort was separate from the approximately 700-subject first cohort. The assay was immunoSEQ multiplex PCR, and TCRdb's table has in-frame clones only and misses some. Seen here are more than 50,000 clones, 91% observed once, and the top ten hold about 2%. Regarding the study as a whole: Cytomegalovirus status was reportedly diagnosed by the classifier with high specificity and sensitivity. The study put some 160 TCR beta chains on its list as cytomegalovirus-associated.

The rearrangement uses TRBV14 and TRBJ2-1, with TRBD2 identical over 11 bases. Sequences were obtained from PBMCs. The TCR comes from a woman younger than 45 in good health and CMV-seronegative. The CDR3 DNA sequence: TGTGCCAGCAGCCAAAACAAACTAGCGGGAGCGGACAATGAGCAGTTCTTC. Translating gives CASSQNKLAGADNEQFF.